This T cell receptor beta chain was recorded in a study of OX40 agonist ivuxolimab in advanced cancers. Study in general: Earlier anti-PD-1, anti-PD-L1 or anti-CTLA-4 therapy was permitted; less than 50% had received some.

The length of the CDR3 is 15 residues. CDR1 and CDR2 (germline): SGHRS, YFSETQ. Trimming left V 0 bases short and J 4 bases short, with 14 bases between. Whole-study results and caveats: Certain nonresponders additionally had low normalized T-cell clonal expansion. Averaging showed that CD8+ T cells had more expanded clones than CD4+ did. Clones of CD4+ and CD8+ blood T cells grew by week 6 at doses of 0.1 to 3.0 mg/kg.

As for this clone: Its antigen is not identified.

Sequencing was performed with immunoSEQ multiplex PCR; in TCRdb, only in-frame clones are kept and a portion is missing. The sample lists roughly 50,000 clones, more than 70% occurring once. This material consisted of CD4+ or CD8+ T cells sorted from blood, taken in a trial of the OX40 agonist ivuxolimab. The chain uses TRBV5-1 and TRBJ2-7; D might be TRBD1 or TRBD2, each matching 5 bases. This sequence originates from an adult with an advanced solid tumor such as melanoma, head and neck, liver or kidney cancer. Written as DNA, the CDR3 is TGCGCCAGCAGCTTGGTAGGGACGACGGATTACGAGCAGTACTTC. Protein product: CASSLVGTTDYEQYF. The full variable domain, completed using reference TRBV5-1 and TRBJ2-7, is KAGVTQTPRYLIKTRGQQVTLSCSPISGHRSVSWYQQTPGQGLQFLFEYFSETQRNKGNFPGRFSGRQFSNSRSEMNVSTLELGDSALYLCASSLVGTTDYEQYFGPGTRLTVT.